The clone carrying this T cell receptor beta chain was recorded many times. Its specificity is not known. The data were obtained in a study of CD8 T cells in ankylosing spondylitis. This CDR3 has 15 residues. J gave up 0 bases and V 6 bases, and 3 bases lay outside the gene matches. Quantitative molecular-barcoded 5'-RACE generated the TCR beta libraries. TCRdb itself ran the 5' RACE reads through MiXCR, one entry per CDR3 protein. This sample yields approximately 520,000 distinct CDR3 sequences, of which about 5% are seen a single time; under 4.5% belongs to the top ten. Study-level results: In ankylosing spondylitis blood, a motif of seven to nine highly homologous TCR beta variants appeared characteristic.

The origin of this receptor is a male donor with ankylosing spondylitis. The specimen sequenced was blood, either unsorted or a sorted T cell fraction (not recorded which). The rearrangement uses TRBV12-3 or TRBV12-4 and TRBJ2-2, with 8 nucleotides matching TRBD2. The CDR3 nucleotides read TGTGCCAGCAGGGTAGCGGGGTCGAACACCGGGGAGCTGTTTTTT. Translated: CASRVAGSNTGELFF.